This T cell receptor (beta chain) was captured in a study of T cells after yellow fever vaccination. Study-level results: High-abundance clonotypes from the bulk population could contaminate FACS-sorted repertoires. Subsequent booster samples again held most clones from primary vaccination (around 96% CD4, 88% CD8).

The germline V gene has CDR1 MNHNS and CDR2 SASEGT. V lost 7 bases, J lost 5 bases, and 5 bases lay in between. The CDR3 covers 10 residues. This clonotype was counted ten times or more. The antigen remains unidentified. Template switching by 5'RACE produced TCR cDNA, adding a universal primer site and UMIs. TCRdb analysed the 5' RACE reads with MiXCR anew, one entry per CDR3 protein. The table lists 550,000 to 750,000 distinct CDR3 sequences, about 13% of them singletons, with about 14% in the top ten. The chain employs TRBV6-1 and TRBJ2-5; unclear D gene. This TCR derives from a man aged 30 to 39 who received the YFV17D yellow fever vaccine. The material sequenced was PBMCs, taken on the day of the yellow fever booster vaccination. The CDR3 region is CASTRETQYF. CDR3 nucleotides: TGTGCCAGCACGAGGGAGACCCAGTACTTC.